The clone carrying this T cell receptor beta chain was counted only a few times. MiXCR, applied by TCRdb to the reads, yields one record per CDR3 protein. The table lists 680,000 or so distinct CDR3 sequences, 35% to 45% of them singletons. The CDR3 contains 16 residues. CDR1 and CDR2 (germline): SGHTA, FQGNSA. V gave up 4 bases and J gave up 2 bases; unmatched junction bases: 6. These data come from a study of T cell repertoires in cytomegalovirus infection. This chain links TRBV7-2 with TRBJ2-7; 12 nucleotides align to TRBD2. This TCR was recovered from a human donor in good health (CMV status not recorded). Some clones in this sample may be carry-over from other donors' samples. The source material was PBMCs. The CDR3 DNA is TGTGCCAGCAGCTCACAACTAGCGGGGGGCGCCTACGAGCAGTACTTC. Amino acid sequence: CASSSQLAGGAYEQYF.